The next 17 T cell receptor beta chains were all read from a single sample in a study of T cell responses to AZD1222 COVID-19 vaccine (dated by TCRdb to the early 2020s). Library prep was done by the immunoSEQ multiplex PCR assay. TCRdb mirrors the immuneACCESS table, restricted to in-frame sequences. Some clones are absent from its copies; in checked studies, under half trace to an unresolved V gene, and the reason for the others is unknown. Across this sample there are around 71,000 clones, with about 82% seen only once. The ten top clones hold about 3.1% of the sample. This specimen's time point label, interpreted: baseline before first vaccination. The source material was peripheral blood, sampled on day 0 of AZD1222 vaccination. These receptors all stem from an adult in good health.

This rearrangement joins TRBV19 to TRBJ2-5, with 7 bases identical to TRBD1. V dropped 1 base and J dropped 6; count of bases not matched to a gene: 2. In germline, CDR1 is LNHDA, CDR2 SQIVND (reference sequence). The CDR3 covers 13 residues. Written as DNA, the CDR3 is TGTGCCAGTAGTATAGGACAGGGAAAGACCCAGTACTTC. It encodes CASSIGQGKTQYF.

The CDR3 is CASSATSEGREQYF. The CDR3 nucleotides read TGTGCCAGCAGCGCTACTAGCGAGGGAAGGGAGCAGTACTTC. The chain carries TRBV5-6 and TRBJ2-7; 7 bases are a match to TRBD2. Germline CDR1 is SGHDT and CDR2 is YYEEEE. This CDR3 has 14 residues. V shed 4 bases, J shed 7 bases, and the junction held 11 bases outside the gene matches.

The chain couples TRBV5-4 to TRBJ1-1; a weak D match, TRBD1 (5 bases). Trimming left V 4 bases short and J 6 bases short, with 19 bases between. The CDR3 length is 15 residues. Germline V gene lookup returns CDR1 SGHNT and CDR2 YYREEE (reference sequence). The CDR3 sequence: CASSPGGGKTSEAFF. The CDR3 DNA reads as TGTGCCAGCAGCCCCGGGGGGGGGAAAACTTCTGAAGCTTTCTTT.

In this sample, this clone turned up a few times. The gene calls are TRBV4-2 and TRBJ2-7; 9 positions match TRBD1. V was clipped by 4 bases and J by 1 base; unmatched bases: 2. This CDR3 has 14 residues. Germline lookup yields CDR1 LGHNA and CDR2 YNFKEQ. CDR3 DNA sequence: TGTGCCAGCAGCCCGGACAGGGGTTCCTACGAGCAGTACTTC. This codes for CASSPDRGSYEQYF.

This clone was counted a single time. Here the CDR3 DNA reads TGTGCCTGGAGTCAAGTCGGAGGCCCCCGGTCGTCCCTCCACTTT. This gives the protein CAWSQVGGPRSSLHF. The chain combines TRBV30 with TRBJ1-6, with D unclear. This CDR3 region has 15 residues. The V gene lost 2 bases and the J gene lost 14 bases, with 22 bases spanning the gap. Germline V gene data show CDR1 as GTSNPN and CDR2 as SVGIG (reference sequence).

This chain links TRBV5-1 with TRBJ1-3, with 10 bases that match TRBD1. Germline V gene lookup returns CDR1 SGHRS and CDR2 YFSETQ. There are 16 residues in the CDR3. After removal of 3 bases from V and 0 bases from J, the junction contained 3 bases not matched to a gene. The CDR3 sequence: CASSWGQGFSGNTIYF. CDR3 DNA sequence: TGCGCCAGCAGCTGGGGACAGGGGTTCTCTGGAAACACCATATATTTT.

The chain has TRBV9 and TRBJ2-3; 8 nucleotides match TRBD1. Per the germline V gene, CDR1 is SGDLS and CDR2 is YYNGEE. The CDR3 is 14 residues long. Unmatched junction bases numbered 4, after V lost 2 bases and J lost 5 bases. The CDR3 DNA is TGTGCCAGCAGCGTCCAGGGGGCTCTAGATACGCAGTATTTT. Its protein product is CASSVQGALDTQYF.

The rearrangement joins TRBV11-2 to TRBJ2-7; either TRBD1 or TRBD2 may fit D (5 bases each). The CDR3 extends over 11 amino acids. Germline-derived CDR1 and CDR2 are SGHAT and FQNNGV. The germline V and J ends were trimmed by 3 bases and 5 bases, with 5 bases remaining between them. CDR3 sequence: CASSLGDEQYF. DNA of the CDR3: TGTGCCAGCAGCTTGGGGGACGAGCAGTACTTC.

The V gene is TRBV3-1 (or the pseudogene TRBV3-2), the J gene TRBJ2-1; weak D call: TRBD1 (6 bases). The V end lost 3 bases, the J end lost 4 bases, and 10 bases lay between the germline ends. Germline V gives CDR1 LGHDT, CDR2 YNNKEL (reference sequence). CDR3 length: 14 residues. CDR3 in amino acids: CASSQAGAYNEQFF. The CDR3 nucleotides read TGTGCCAGCAGCCAGGCAGGGGCATACAATGAGCAGTTCTTC.

This sequence joins TRBV6-2 or TRBV6-3 and TRBJ2-1, with D possibly being TRBD2 (5 bases). Trimming cost V 3 bases and J 6 bases, with 15 bases left between them. CDR1 and CDR2 (germline): MNHEY, SVGEGT. The CDR3 extends over 15 amino acids. The CDR3 protein is CASSYRSGSLNEQFF. DNA of the CDR3: TGTGCCAGCAGTTATCGGTCGGGGTCACTCAATGAGCAGTTCTTC.

The chain's CDR3 is CSASRTGVSYEQYF. The CDR3 DNA is TGCAGTGCTAGTAGGACGGGGGTTTCCTACGAGCAGTACTTC. The chain uses TRBV20-1 and TRBJ2-7; the D gene is possibly TRBD2 (6 bases). The CDR3 consists of 14 residues. The V gene's germline CDR1 is DFQATT and CDR2 SNEGSKA (reference sequence). Trimming pared 3 bases from V and 1 base from J, leaving 13 bases between.

The chain joins TRBV21-1 to TRBJ2-1; the table assigns TRBD2, which was not confirmed against the DNA. TRBV21-1 is a pseudogene segment. This CDR3 spans 19 amino acids. The DNA of the CDR3 is TGTGCCAGCAGCAACCGTAGCCACTTAACTAGCGGAGGAGACAATGAGCAGTTCTTC. Translating it yields CASSNRSHLTSGGDNEQFF.

This chain connects TRBV25-1 to TRBJ2-3, with D perhaps matching TRBD1 (5 bases). Germline-derived CDR1 and CDR2 are MGHDK and SYGVNS. The CDR3 has 14 amino acids. V was trimmed by 4 bases and J by 6 bases, leaving 14 bases between them. CDR3 region: CASSGAGSPDTQYF. The CDR3 region has the DNA TGTGCCAGCAGTGGCGCAGGGTCACCGGATACGCAGTATTTT. Full variable domain (rest looked up from reference TRBV25-1 and TRBJ2-3): EADIYQTPRYLVIGTGKKITLECSQTMGHDKMYWYQQDPGMELHLIHYSYGVNSTEKGDLSSESTVSRIRTEHFPLTLESARPSHTSQYLCASSGAGSPDTQYFGPGTRLTVL.

The gene calls are TRBV4-3 and TRBJ2-7, with 8 bases aligning to TRBD1. Germline CDR1 and CDR2: LGHNA and YSLEER. V lost 4 bases, J lost 3 bases, and 5 bases stayed unmatched. The CDR3 length is 14 residues. The CDR3 nucleotides are TGCGCCAGCAGCCTGACAGGGACAGGCTACGAGCAGTACTTC. Translation gives CASSLTGTGYEQYF.

The V call is TRBV4-3, the J call TRBJ2-7; 10 bases are shared with TRBD1. Trimming cost V 2 bases and J 6 bases; bases outside gene matches: 10. Germline lookup yields CDR1 LGHNA and CDR2 YSLEER. This CDR3 has 16 amino acids. CDR3 sequence: CASSQTLTGGASEQYF. The CDR3 bases are TGCGCCAGCAGCCAAACACTGACAGGGGGCGCGTCCGAGCAGTACTTC.

This clone was counted once. The chain combines TRBV5-4 with TRBJ1-1, with D possibly TRBD1 on 6 matching bases. Trimming left V 4 bases short and J 4 bases short, with 20 bases between. The CDR3 spans 16 residues. Looked up from germline, CDR1 is SGHNT and CDR2 is YYREEE (reference sequence). Here the CDR3 DNA reads TGTGCCAGCAGCGTTGGGAGGGGGGTTACGGGCACTGAAGCTTTCTTT. Its protein is CASSVGRGVTGTEAFF.

This sequence joins TRBV5-1 and TRBJ1-1; the D gene is possibly TRBD1 (5 bases). The CDR3 is 16 amino acids. The ends were cut back, 4 bases at V and 1 base at J, with 17 bases in the middle. Looked up from germline, CDR1 is SGHRS and CDR2 is YFSETQ. The CDR3 DNA follows: TGCGCCAGCAGCCCACCCGCCAGGGCACCGAACACTGAAGCTTTCTTT. Protein: CASSPPARAPNTEAFF.